The 23 T cell receptor beta chains reported below all come from one sample, sequenced in a study of T cells in women clearing cervical HPV infection. Profiled with immunoSEQ multiplex PCR; TCRdb holds only in-frame clones, not every one. This table holds roughly 23,000 clones. The sequenced material came from blood buffy coat. All receptors come from a woman aged 18 to 75 with a cervical HPV16 infection that either progressed to CIN3+ or cleared (not recorded which).

As to this clone: Read sequence stops 3 residues before the CDR3 end, and the germline J gene provides the missing end. J is TRBJ2-5 and V is TRBV7-2; D call uncertain. From germline, CDR1 is SGHTA and CDR2 FQGNSA. CDR3 length equals 13 residues. Trimming took 5 bases from V and 2 from J, leaving 9 bases between them. CDR3 bases read: TGTGCCAGCAGCCGCAGTTATCAAGAGACC. Its translation is CASSRSYQET. The whole CDR3 protein is CASSRSYQETQYF.

Worth noting for this clone: The read ends 3 residues early relative to the CDR3; the germline J gene fills the gap. V gene TRBV6-2 or TRBV6-3 combines with J gene TRBJ2-5; 7 nucleotides agree with TRBD1. With V trimmed by 6 bases and J by 3 bases, 7 bases remained unmatched. The germline CDR1 and CDR2 sequences are MNHEY and SVGEGT. This CDR3 spans 14 amino acids. CDR3 residues: CASSVRDRKETQYF. The DNA read from the CDR3 is TGTGCCAGCAGCGTCCGGGACAGAAAAGAGACC.

The CDR3 loop reads CASSWGTVQETQYF. The CDR3 bases that were read are TGCGCCAGCAGCTGGGGGACTGTTCAAGAGACC. The chain links TRBV5-1 to TRBJ2-5; perhaps TRBD2 as D (6 bases). The CDR3 end is not reached by the read, which stops 3 residues before it; the germline J gene fills it in. The CDR3 sequence is 14 residues long. Germline CDR1 SGHRS, CDR2 YFSETQ. Trimming stripped 3 bases from V and 2 bases from J, with 11 bases between. The whole variable domain, remainder taken from reference TRBV5-1 and TRBJ2-5, is KAGVTQTPRYLIKTRGQQVTLSCSPISGHRSVSWYQQTPGQGLQFLFEYFSETQRNKGNFPGRFSGRQFSNSRSEMNVSTLELGDSALYLCASSWGTVQETQYFGPGTRLLVL.

In regard to this clone: The CDR3 end falls 3 residues outside the read, so it is completed with the germline J gene. The chain couples TRBV19 to TRBJ1-1; 7 nucleotides line up with TRBD1. Germline trimming cut 3 bases from V and 1 base from J; bases unmatched to any gene: 11. Germline V lookup: CDR1 LNHDA, CDR2 SQIVND (reference sequence). CDR3 length equals 17 residues. Partial CDR3 DNA: TGTGCCAGTAGTATTGATTTGATCAGGGGGTCGAACACTGAA. It codes for CASSIDLIRGSNTE. From start to end, the CDR3 is CASSIDLIRGSNTEAFF.

About this clone: The CDR3 end falls 3 residues outside the read, so it is completed with the germline J gene. V is TRBV7-9 and J is TRBJ2-5; 10 bases align to TRBD2. V dropped 3 bases and J dropped 5; count of bases not matched to a gene: 6. CDR3 size: 15 residues. Looked up from germline, CDR1 is SEHNR and CDR2 is FQNEAQ (reference sequence). The DNA read from the CDR3 is TGTGCCAGCAGCTTGCCGGGACTAGCGATGGAGACC. It encodes CASSLPGLAMET. The entire CDR3 protein reads CASSLPGLAMETQYF. Full variable domain (remainder filled in from reference TRBV7-9 and TRBJ2-5): DTGVSQNPRHKITKRGQNVTFRCDPISEHNRLYWYRQTLGQGPEFLTYFQNEAQLEKSRLLSDRFSAERPKGSFSTLEIQRTEQGDSAMYLCASSLPGLAMETQYFGPGTRLLVL.

About this clone itself: Read data end 3 residues before the CDR3 end; the end is taken from the germline J gene. The J gene is TRBJ2-2, the V gene TRBV20-1, with 12 bases that match TRBD1. Germline CDR1 reads DFQATT; CDR2 reads SNEGSKA (reference sequence). The CDR3 sequence is 15 residues long. V lost 6 bases to trimming and J lost 6 bases; unmatched junction nucleotides: 8. The chain's CDR3 is CSAHPGTGGSGELFF. The sequenced part of the CDR3 DNA is TGCAGTGCGCACCCCGGGACAGGGGGCTCCGGGGAG.

A remark on this clone: The missing CDR3 end, 3 residues past where the read stops, is filled in from the germline J gene. The chain is built from TRBV5-1 and TRBJ2-3, with 10 bases lining up with TRBD1. The CDR3 length is 16 residues. The junction had 8 bases not matched to a gene; V was cut back by 0 bases and J by 7 bases. Per the germline V gene, CDR1 is SGHRS and CDR2 is YFSETQ. The CDR3 loop is CASSLGQGAQGHTQYF. The DNA read from the CDR3 is TGCGCCAGCAGCTTGGGACAGGGGGCGCAGGGACATACG.

As regards this clone: The CDR3 end lies 3 residues beyond the end of the read and is filled in from the germline J gene. The rearrangement links TRBV5-1 to TRBJ2-7; 13 bases match TRBD2. The CDR3 is 16 residues long. V was pared by 2 bases and J by 2 bases, with 4 bases of the junction left unmatched. Germline values: CDR1 SGHRS, CDR2 YFSETQ. CDR3 DNA, as far as it was read: TGCGCCAGCAGCTTCCGACTAGCGGGGGGAACCTACGAG. Residues: CASSFRLAGGTYE. From start to end, the CDR3 is CASSFRLAGGTYEQYF. The full variable domain, completed using reference TRBV5-1 and TRBJ2-7, is KAGVTQTPRYLIKTRGQQVTLSCSPISGHRSVSWYQQTPGQGLQFLFEYFSETQRNKGNFPGRFSGRQFSNSRSEMNVSTLELGDSALYLCASSFRLAGGTYEQYFGPGTRLTVT.

In regard to this clone: The read halts 3 residues ahead of the CDR3 end, with the missing end drawn from the germline J gene. The V and J genes are TRBV20-1 and TRBJ2-7, with 9 positions matching TRBD1. J was trimmed by 4 bases and V by 5 bases; bases with no gene match: 12. Germline V gives CDR1 DFQATT, CDR2 SNEGSKA (reference sequence). This CDR3 is built from 15 residues. CDR3 loop: CSARPLGQGGYEQYF. CDR3 bases read: TGCAGTGCTCGTCCCTTGGGACAGGGCGGATACGAG.

As to this clone: From the germline J gene comes the end of the CDR3, since the read stops 3 residues before it. The chain joins TRBV2 to TRBJ1-2, with 8 bases fitting TRBD1. Germline values: CDR1 SNHLY, CDR2 FYNNEI. With 6 bases clipped from V and 6 bases from J, the junction kept 9 bases outside the gene matches. The CDR3 covers 14 residues. Incomplete CDR3 DNA: TGTGCCAGCAGGGGGACAGGTTACGGCGATGGC. It codes for CASRGTGYGDG. The whole CDR3 sequence is CASRGTGYGDGYTF.

Comment on this clone: The CDR3 extends 3 residues past the end of the read, so its final part is completed from the germline J gene. The chain carries TRBV10-1 and TRBJ1-3; 7 bases align to TRBD1. Per the germline V gene, CDR1 is WNHNN and CDR2 is SYGVQD (reference sequence). The CDR3 totals 16 residues. Trimming removed 6 bases from V and 0 bases from J; junction bases left unmatched: 8. CDR3 DNA, as far as it was read: TGCGCCAGCAGCAAGGGACAGTCGAGCTCTGGAAACACC. Translation: CASSKGQSSSGNT. The entire CDR3 protein is CASSKGQSSSGNTIYF.

Regarding this clone: The sequence runs out 3 residues before the end of the CDR3; the remainder is reconstructed from the germline J gene. J is TRBJ1-2 and V is TRBV7-2; 7 bases are a match to TRBD1. The V gene's germline CDR1 is SGHTA and CDR2 FQGNSA. The CDR3 runs 16 residues. After removal of 0 bases from V and 4 bases from J, the junction contained 8 bases not matched to a gene. CDR3 DNA, as far as it was read: TGTGCCAGCAGCTTAGCAGGGGGCGGCAGCCGCTATGGC. It specifies CASSLAGGGSRYG. The whole CDR3 sequence reads CASSLAGGGSRYGYTF.

As regards this clone: The DNA is left out, because the CDR3 cannot be placed on it with certainty; the CDR3 is given as TCRdb lists it. The chain employs TRBV2 and TRBJ1-6. Including both end residues, the CDR3 is 14 amino acids long. CDR1 and CDR2 from the germline V gene are SNHLY and FYNNEI. The CDR3 here is CASSLERDYSPLHF.

CDR3 bases read: TGCAGTGCCTTACCCAGGGTTGGCCGAACAACTGAA. Translated: CSALPRVGRTTE. In full, the CDR3 reads CSALPRVGRTTEAFF. The rearrangement joins TRBV20-1 to TRBJ1-1, with D maybe TRBD1 (5 bases). The read terminates 3 residues ahead of where the CDR3 ends, so the germline J gene completes it. The length of the CDR3 is 15 residues. CDR1 is DFQATT and CDR2 is SNEGSKA in the germline V gene (reference sequence). The V end was cut by 6 bases, the J end by 5 bases, with 22 bases between.

Comment on this clone: The CDR3 goes on 3 residues after the read ends, and that part is filled in from the germline J gene. The V and J genes are TRBV7-8 and TRBJ2-7, with D perhaps matching TRBD1 or TRBD2 (5 bases each). Per the germline V gene, CDR1 is SGHVS and CDR2 is FQNEAQ. The CDR3 is 15 residues long. Trimming pared 5 bases from V and 1 base from J, leaving 15 bases between. CDR3 loop: CASSTVEGISYEQYF. The CDR3 DNA, read in part, is TGTGCCAGCAGCACTGTTGAGGGGATTTCCTACGAG.

On this clone itself: The CDR3 is cut off 3 residues early in the read; its end comes from the germline J gene. The chain carries TRBV2 and TRBJ1-4; D is possibly TRBD1 (6 bases). The CDR3 sequence is 15 residues long. Trimming cost V 2 bases and J 3 bases, with 10 bases left between them. The germline CDR1 and CDR2 sequences are SNHLY and FYNNEI. The sequenced CDR3 bases are TGTGCCAGCAGTGAACAGGGGTGGGCTAATGAAAAA. This sequence encodes CASSEQGWANEK. In full, the CDR3 is CASSEQGWANEKLFF.

Worth noting for this clone: The CDR3 end lies 3 residues beyond the end of the read and is filled in from the germline J gene. The chain carries TRBV5-1 and TRBJ2-7, with no clear D. V shed 1 base and J shed 0 bases, with 20 bases lying between them. Germline assignment: CDR1 SGHRS and CDR2 YFSETQ. The CDR3 consists of 18 residues. CDR3 loop: CASSLRARTTRSSYEQYF. Partial CDR3 DNA: TGCGCCAGCAGCTTGCGTGCCAGAACCACAAGAAGCTCCTACGAG.

Concerning this clone: The DNA ends 3 residues before the CDR3 does, and the rest of the CDR3 is filled in from the germline J gene. The chain couples TRBV5-1 to TRBJ2-1, with 9 bases fitting TRBD2. Germline V gene data show CDR1 as SGHRS and CDR2 as YFSETQ. The J segment lost 9 bases and the V segment lost 4 bases, leaving 14 bases of the junction unmatched. This CDR3 is built from 16 residues. CDR3 DNA, as far as it was read: TGCGCCAGCAGCCGTGTAGCGGGGGAAATATTAGGTGAG. Translated: CASSRVAGEILGE. The CDR3 in its entirety is CASSRVAGEILGEQFF.

To note about this clone: The CDR3 end lies 3 residues beyond the end of the read and is filled in from the germline J gene. The chain employs TRBV19 and TRBJ1-1; tentatively, D is TRBD1 (6 bases). CDR3 length: 16 residues. Germline CDR1 and CDR2: LNHDA and SQIVND (reference sequence). Trimming took 0 bases from V and 5 from J, leaving 16 bases between them. CDR3 DNA (partial): TGTGCCAGTAGTATAGATGCGGGGGCGGCGGGGACTGAA. Translating it yields CASSIDAGAAGTE. The entire CDR3 sequence reads CASSIDAGAAGTEAFF.

This clone is classed as medium-sized by frequency. Read sequence stops 3 residues before the CDR3 end, and the germline J gene provides the missing end. This rearrangement joins TRBV9 to TRBJ1-2; weak D call: TRBD1 (6 bases). This CDR3 comprises 14 residues. CDR1 and CDR2 (germline): SGDLS, YYNGEE. Trimming took off 0 bases at V and 6 bases at J, with 12 bases between the two ends. Incomplete CDR3 DNA: TGTGCCAGCAGCGTAGGAGGGGGAAGTCATGGC. Translation gives CASSVGGGSHG. The full CDR3 protein reads CASSVGGGSHGYTF.

A remark on this clone: The read ends 3 residues before the CDR3 terminus; that terminus is restored from the germline J gene. This sequence joins TRBV11-3 and TRBJ2-7, with TRBD2 as a possible D gene (5 bases). The germline V gene encodes CDR1 SGHNT and CDR2 YENEEA. The CDR3 is 15 amino acids. Deletions cut 2 bases from V and 3 bases from J, with 14 bases between. CDR3 loop: CASSLLWSGVYEQYF. CDR3 DNA, as far as it was read: TGTGCCAGCAGCTTATTGTGGAGCGGAGTCTACGAG.

Turning to this clone: The read comes to an end 3 residues before the CDR3 does, leaving the germline J gene to fill in the end. J is TRBJ2-5 and V is TRBV29-1; D is perhaps TRBD2 (6 bases). With 4 bases removed from V and 0 bases from J, the gap between germline ends came to 9 bases. CDR1 is SQVTM, CDR2 ANQGSEA, per germline. The CDR3 runs to 13 residues. The CDR3 bases that were read are TGCAGCGTTGTTGGGGGGAACCAAGAGACC. This translates into CSVVGGNQET. The full-length CDR3 reads as CSVVGGNQETQYF. The whole variable domain, remainder taken from reference TRBV29-1 and TRBJ2-5, is SAVISQKPSRDICQRGTSLTIQCQVDSQVTMMFWYRQQPGQSLTLIATANQGSEATYESGFVIDKFPISRPNLTFSTLTVSNMSPEDSSIYLCSVVGGNQETQYFGPGTRLLVL.

As to this clone: With the read ending 3 residues before the CDR3 end, the germline J gene is used to fill in that end. The chain joins TRBV12-5 to TRBJ1-1, with D hard to call. CDR3 length equals 10 residues. Germline CDR1 and CDR2: LGHNT and FRNRAP. Trimming stripped 6 bases from V and 7 bases from J, with 6 bases between. CDR3 DNA, as far as it was read: TGTGCTAGTGGCCTACGTGAA. Its translation is CASGLRE. The entire CDR3 protein is CASGLREAFF.